This TCR beta chain was identified in a study of blood T cell repertoires in COVID-19. Study-level information: Both acute and convalescent COVID-19 samples were obtained from the United States, Italy and Spain. The cDNA or gDNA used as material had been derived from T cells, B-cell-depleted T cells, or PBMCs.

The length of the CDR3 is 15 residues. The V gene's germline CDR1 is SGHTA and CDR2 FQGNSA. With 7 bases removed from V and 1 base from J, the gap between germline ends came to 17 bases. Authors' methods: Reference gene primers were amplified, and this amplification served to estimate nucleated cell counts. This table comes from immunoSEQ multiplex PCR, and its TCRdb copy is limited to in-frame clones, with some not included. Clone size and V and J calls were adopted from that table, with D and trimming inferred from the DNA. The sample includes over 50,000 clones, around 84% seen only once; the top ten take approximately 12%.

The sequenced sample consisted of peripheral blood. V gene TRBV7-2 combines with J gene TRBJ2-7; possible D gene TRBD2, 5 bases. This sequence originates from a man between 65 and 85 years old with active COVID-19. CDR3 nucleotides: TGTGCCAGCACCCCGGCGGGCAAATTATCCTACGAGCAGTACTTC. Protein: CASTPAGKLSYEQYF.